Below, 27 T cell receptor beta chains from the same sample are listed, as sequenced in a study of blood T cell repertoires in COVID-19. The assay was immunoSEQ multiplex PCR, and TCRdb's table has in-frame clones only and misses some. The table lists about 30,000 clones, 80% to 90% of them singletons. Sequencing was carried out using peripheral blood. Receptor source: an elderly man with acute or convalescent COVID-19.

The chain couples TRBV21-1 to TRBJ1-2; TRBD1, the D gene given by the table, was not confirmed from the DNA. TRBV21-1 is given as a pseudogene. The CDR3 consists of 17 residues. In DNA, the CDR3 is TGTGCCAGCAGCAAAAGGGTGACAGAAGGGCTGAACTATGGCTACACCTTC. Translated: CASSKRVTEGLNYGYTF.

The chain recombines TRBV12-3 or TRBV12-4 with TRBJ1-6; tentatively, D is TRBD1 (6 bases). Trimming took 5 bases from V and 8 from J, leaving 7 bases between them. CDR3 length: 12 residues. The CDR3: CASSKGDSPLHF. As DNA, the CDR3 is TGTGCCAGCAGTAAGGGGGATTCACCCCTCCACTTT.

J is TRBJ1-4 and V is TRBV7-2; D is possibly TRBD1 (6 bases). This CDR3 is 17 amino acids long. V shed 0 bases and J shed 5 bases, with 16 bases lying between them. CDR1 SGHTA and CDR2 FQGNSA come from the germline V gene. CDR3 in DNA: TGTGCCAGCAGCTTAGCGCTAATGGGGACAAGAAATGAAAAACTGTTTTTT. Its protein product is CASSLALMGTRNEKLFF.

CDR3 coding DNA: TGTGCCAGTAGTATCGGAGGGGGCGCAGCTAATGAAAAACTGTTTTTT. Protein: CASSIGGGAANEKLFF. This chain connects TRBV19 to TRBJ1-4; 7 bases map to TRBD1. CDR1 LNHDA and CDR2 SQIVND come from the germline V gene (reference sequence). The CDR3 spans 16 residues. J gave up 3 bases and V 3 bases, and 7 bases lay outside the gene matches.

The gene calls are TRBV7-9 and TRBJ1-5; a possible D gene is TRBD1 (6 bases). Germline V gene sequence: CDR1 SEHNR, CDR2 FQNEAQ (reference sequence). CDR3 size: 13 residues. V lost 0 bases to trimming and J lost 9 bases, with 9 bases between them. CDR3 amino acids: CASSLAQGWPQHF. The DNA of the CDR3 is TGTGCCAGCAGCTTAGCACAGGGTTGGCCCCAGCATTTT. The full variable domain, in which reference TRBV7-9 and TRBJ1-5 provide the parts outside the CDR3, is DTGVSQNPRHKITKRGQNVTFRCDPISEHNRLYWYRQTLGQGPEFLTYFQNEAQLEKSRLLSDRFSAERPKGSFSTLEIQRTEQGDSAMYLCASSLAQGWPQHFGDGTRLSIL.

The V gene is TRBV6-5, the J gene TRBJ2-3; 10 nucleotides line up with TRBD2. Trimming at V came to 3 bases and at J to 3 bases, leaving 0 bases not matched to a gene. The CDR3 consists of 14 residues. Germline V gene data show CDR1 as MNHEY and CDR2 as SVGAGI. CDR3 sequence (DNA): TGTGCCAGCAGTTATAGCGGGGGGACAGATACGCAGTATTTT. It codes for CASSYSGGTDTQYF.

CDR3 sequence (DNA): TGTGCCAGCAGCAAAGACAGGGCGTTCTACGAGCAGTACTTC. Amino acids: CASSKDRAFYEQYF. The chain has TRBV21-1 and TRBJ2-7; the table calls TRBD1, which could not be checked here. TRBV21-1 is a pseudogene. This CDR3 has 14 residues.

V gene TRBV3-1 (or the pseudogene TRBV3-2) combines with J gene TRBJ2-3, with 12 bases fitting TRBD2. Germline lookup yields CDR1 LGHDT and CDR2 YNNKEL (reference sequence). There are 18 residues in the CDR3. V lost 1 base, J lost 5 bases, and 10 bases stayed unmatched. CDR3 coding DNA: TGTGCCAGCAGCCAAGGGGCTAGCGGGGGGGCCGTGATAGATACGCAGTATTTT. It is translated as CASSQGASGGAVIDTQYF.

The chain is built from TRBV30 and TRBJ2-7; 10 bases fit TRBD2. V shed 3 bases and J 6 bases; nucleotides not matched to a gene: 5. The germline V gene encodes CDR1 GTSNPN and CDR2 SVGIG (reference sequence). This CDR3 is built from 13 residues. The CDR3 coding sequence is TGTGCCTGGAGGGGGACTAGCGTCGGCGAGCAGTACTTC. This translates into CAWRGTSVGEQYF.

This sequence joins TRBV9 and TRBJ2-3, with TRBD2 matching 10 bases. V lost 3 bases to trimming and J lost 1 base; unmatched junction nucleotides: 2. Germline CDR1 is SGDLS and CDR2 is YYNGEE. The length of the CDR3 is 15 residues. CDR3 loop: CASSATSGGTDTQYF. The CDR3 DNA sequence: TGTGCCAGCAGCGCAACTAGCGGGGGCACAGATACGCAGTATTTT.

Remarks on this clone: This may be a read error, as it is one base from a much larger clone. Other DNA sequences in this sample translate to the same CDR3. This CDR3 is CASSIQDSYQPQHF. CDR3 sequence (DNA): TGTGCCAGTAGTATACAGGACAGCTATCAGCCCCAGCATTTT. The chain has TRBV19 and TRBJ1-5; tentatively, D is TRBD1 (6 bases). The CDR3 is 14 residues long. V was cut by 2 bases and J by 5 bases, with 10 bases left in between. Germline CDR1 reads LNHDA; CDR2 reads SQIVND (reference sequence). Complete variable domain (other parts from reference TRBV19 and TRBJ1-5): DGGITQSPKYLFRKEGQNVTLSCEQNLNHDAMYWYRQDPGQGLRLIYYSQIVNDFQKGDIAEGYSVSREKKESFPLTVTSAQKNPTAFYLCASSIQDSYQPQHFGDGTRLSIL.

Here the CDR3 DNA reads TGTGCCAGCAGTTTATCGCAAAGGGCGGGGGGAAAACTGTTTTTT. Its protein product is CASSLSQRAGGKLFF. The chain carries TRBV27 and TRBJ1-4; TRBD1 is a possible D gene (5 bases). CDR1 MNHEY and CDR2 SMNVEV come from the germline V gene (reference sequence). Trimming removed 0 bases from V and 10 bases from J, with 15 bases in between. The CDR3 sequence is 15 residues long.

V is TRBV6-5 and J is TRBJ1-1; D perhaps matches TRBD1 (5 bases). V dropped 6 bases and J dropped 2 bases, with 16 bases sitting between them. This CDR3 has 15 residues. Germline-derived CDR1 and CDR2 are MNHEY and SVGAGI. The CDR3 loop is CASRADRSLNTEAFF. The CDR3 bases are TGTGCCAGCAGAGCCGACAGATCTCTTAACACTGAAGCTTTCTTT.

The chain recombines TRBV5-5 with TRBJ2-3, with TRBD2 matching 13 bases. The germline V gene encodes CDR1 SGHKS and CDR2 YYEKEE (reference sequence). There are 15 residues in the CDR3. V lost 4 bases, J lost 4 bases, and 3 bases stayed unmatched. In DNA, the CDR3 is TGTGCCAGCAGCGGAGGACTAGCGGGGGCAGATACGCAGTATTTT. It is translated as CASSGGLAGADTQYF.

The rearrangement links TRBV19 to TRBJ1-1, with 9 bases matching TRBD1. CDR3 length: 14 amino acids. Germline V gene lookup returns CDR1 LNHDA and CDR2 SQIVND (reference sequence). V gave up 6 bases and J gave up 4 bases; unmatched junction bases: 6. CDR3 loop: CASRKDRGGTEAFF. In nucleotides, the CDR3 is TGTGCCAGTAGGAAGGACAGGGGAGGCACTGAAGCTTTCTTT.

The chain links TRBV9 to TRBJ2-5; TRBD2 agrees at 8 bases. V dropped 4 bases and J dropped 3; count of bases not matched to a gene: 5. Germline assignment: CDR1 SGDLS and CDR2 YYNGEE. CDR3 length: 14 residues. The CDR3 nucleotides are TGTGCCAGCAGCCCCCGGGGGGGGGAAGAGACCCAGTACTTC. Protein product: CASSPRGGEETQYF.

The chain uses TRBV5-1 and TRBJ1-5, with unresolved D. V was trimmed by 1 base and J by 0 bases, leaving 2 bases between them. This CDR3 comprises 13 residues. CDR1 and CDR2 from the germline V gene are SGHRS and YFSETQ. CDR3 DNA sequence: TGCGCCAGCAGCTTGCATAGCAATCAGCCCCAGCATTTT. This gives the protein CASSLHSNQPQHF.

The chain employs TRBV29-1 and TRBJ1-5; D perhaps matches TRBD1 (6 bases). Trimming left V 7 bases short and J 7 bases short, with 17 bases between. The CDR3 has 13 residues. The germline gives CDR1 SQVTM, CDR2 ANQGSEA. CDR3 sequence (DNA): TGCAGCGCGGGGGGACCGGGGGGCCAGCCCCAGCATTTT. Amino acids: CSAGGPGGQPQHF. The whole variable domain, filled in from reference TRBV29-1 and TRBJ1-5, reads SAVISQKPSRDICQRGTSLTIQCQVDSQVTMMFWYRQQPGQSLTLIATANQGSEATYESGFVIDKFPISRPNLTFSTLTVSNMSPEDSSIYLCSAGGPGGQPQHFGDGTRLSIL.

J is TRBJ1-2 and V is TRBV6-6, with 8 bases lining up with TRBD1. Germline trimming cut 0 bases from V and 5 bases from J; bases unmatched to any gene: 5. The CDR3 loop spans 15 amino acids. Germline-derived CDR1 and CDR2 are MNHNY and SVGAGI (reference sequence). The CDR3 is CASSYSDRASYGYTF. Written as DNA, the CDR3 is TGTGCCAGCAGTTACTCGGACAGGGCTTCATATGGCTACACCTTC.

V usage is TRBV6-5 and J usage is TRBJ2-2; TRBD1 is a possible D gene (6 bases). CDR1 and CDR2 (germline): MNHEY, SVGAGI. V lost 11 bases and J 4 bases, leaving 20 bases between the germline ends. The CDR3 loop spans 15 amino acids. The CDR3 region is CAVRNRALGTGELFF. The CDR3 bases are TGTGCCGTCCGGAACAGGGCCCTAGGCACCGGGGAGCTGTTTTTT.

V usage is TRBV11-1 and J usage is TRBJ1-1; 10 bases map to TRBD1. V trimming: 5 bases; J trimming: 4 bases; junction bases outside the gene matches: 7. This CDR3 contains 15 residues. CDR1 and CDR2 from the germline V gene are SGHAT and FQDESV (reference sequence). The CDR3 DNA reads TGTGCCAGCAGCCCCCTCGACAGGGGGCCCACTGAAGCTTTCTTT. Translation gives CASSPLDRGPTEAFF.

A single count supports this clone. The CDR3 protein is CASSFFGATNEKLFF. CDR3 in DNA: TGCGCCAGCAGCTTCTTCGGAGCAACTAATGAAAAACTGTTTTTT. This rearrangement joins TRBV5-1 to TRBJ1-4; D remains ambiguous. V was trimmed by 2 bases and J by 0 bases, leaving 8 bases between them. This CDR3 has 15 residues. Germline V gene lookup returns CDR1 SGHRS and CDR2 YFSETQ.

The CDR3 DNA reads TGTGCCAGCGGGACAGGGATCGGCGAGCAGTACTTC. This gives the protein CASGTGIGEQYF. The V call is TRBV3-1 (or the pseudogene TRBV3-2), the J call TRBJ2-7; 9 positions agree with TRBD1. V shed 8 bases, J shed 6 bases, and the junction held 5 bases outside the gene matches. CDR3 length: 12 residues. From germline, CDR1 is LGHDT and CDR2 YNNKEL (reference sequence).

The chain combines TRBV5-1 with TRBJ2-5; 10 bases agree with TRBD2. V was pared by 3 bases and J by 5 bases, with 7 bases of the junction left unmatched. Germline CDR1 is SGHRS and CDR2 is YFSETQ. The CDR3 consists of 15 residues. The CDR3 region has the DNA TGCGCCAGCAGCTCAACTAGCGGGGTCCAGGAGACCCAGTACTTC. Encoded protein: CASSSTSGVQETQYF.

The J gene is TRBJ2-7, the V gene TRBV12-3 or TRBV12-4; TRBD1 agrees at 10 bases. CDR3 length equals 13 residues. V dropped 5 bases and J dropped 6; count of bases not matched to a gene: 4. The CDR3 DNA reads as TGTGCCAGCAGTGACAGGGGGCTAGGCGAGCAGTACTTC. As protein: CASSDRGLGEQYF.

The chain has TRBV18 and TRBJ1-1; perhaps TRBD1 as D (6 bases). The germline CDR1 and CDR2 sequences are KGHSH and LQKENI. The CDR3 runs 13 residues. V lost 5 bases, J lost 1 base, and 8 bases lay in between. CDR3 in amino acids: CASSNRENTEAFF. Written as DNA, the CDR3 is TGTGCCAGCTCAAACAGGGAGAACACTGAAGCTTTCTTT.

J is TRBJ2-3 and V is TRBV5-1; tentatively, D is TRBD2 (7 bases). V was clipped by 6 bases and J by 2 bases, with 16 bases between them. The CDR3 is 15 amino acids. The V gene's germline CDR1 is SGHRS and CDR2 YFSETQ. This CDR3 is CASTSGGGFTDTQYF. The CDR3 coding sequence is TGCGCCAGCACCTCTGGGGGGGGCTTCACAGATACGCAGTATTTT.